This T cell receptor (beta chain) appears in the sequencing data of a study of blood T cell repertoires in COVID-19. The CDR3 loop spans 14 amino acids. Per germline, CDR1 ENHRY and CDR2 SYGVKD. Deletions cut 8 bases from V and 1 base from J, with 12 bases between. The data were produced by immunoSEQ multiplex PCR, yet TCRdb's version contains in-frame clones alone and is incomplete. The sample yields approximately 230,000 clones, approximately 84% seen once. The chain uses TRBV10-3 and TRBJ2-1; D is uncertain. The source of this sequence is a man aged 35 to 55 who had recovered from COVID-19. Sequencing used PBMCs or T cells enriched from blood (not recorded which). The CDR3 is CAIDSGWSYNEQFF. CDR3 nucleotides: TGTGCCATCGATTCCGGTTGGTCCTACAATGAGCAGTTCTTC.